This T cell receptor (beta chain) was profiled in a study of blood T cell repertoires in COVID-19. The overall study: Both acute and convalescent COVID-19 samples were obtained from the United States, Italy and Spain. Sample material is recorded as cDNA or gDNA derived from T cells, B-cell-depleted T cells, or PBMCs.

This CDR3 has 14 residues. V was cut by 3 bases and J by 5 bases, with 14 bases left in between. Germline CDR1 is DFQATT and CDR2 is SNEGSKA (reference sequence). Authors' data handling: Reference gene primers were amplified, and this amplification served to estimate nucleated cell counts. Some clones are missing from TCRdb's copy, which holds only in-frame ones; the method was immunoSEQ multiplex PCR. That table supplies the V and J calls and clone size; D and trimming were determined from the DNA. The sample contains hundreds of thousands of clones, 91% of which appear only once. This clonotype originated in a woman between 18 and 29 years old who had recovered from COVID-19. Sequencing was done on a sample of peripheral blood. This chain links TRBV20-1 with TRBJ2-1, with a weak D call TRBD2 (6 bases). The CDR3 coding sequence is TGCAGTGCTAGTTTGCGGGGACGACACAATGAGCAGTTCTTC. It yields the protein CSASLRGRHNEQFF.